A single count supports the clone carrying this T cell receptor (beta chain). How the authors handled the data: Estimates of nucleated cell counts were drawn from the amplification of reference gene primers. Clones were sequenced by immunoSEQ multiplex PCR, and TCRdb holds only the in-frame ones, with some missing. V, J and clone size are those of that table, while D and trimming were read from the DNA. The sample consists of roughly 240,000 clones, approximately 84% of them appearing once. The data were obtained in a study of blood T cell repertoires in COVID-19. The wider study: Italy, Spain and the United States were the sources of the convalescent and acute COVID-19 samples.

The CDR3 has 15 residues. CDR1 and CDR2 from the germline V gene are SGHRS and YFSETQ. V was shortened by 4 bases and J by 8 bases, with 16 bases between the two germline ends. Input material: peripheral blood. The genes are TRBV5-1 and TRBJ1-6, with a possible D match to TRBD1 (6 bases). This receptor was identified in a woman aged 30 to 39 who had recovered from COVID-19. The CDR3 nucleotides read TGCGCCAGCAGCCCTAGAGGGGGGGTAGATTCACCCCTCCACTTT. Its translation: CASSPRGGVDSPLHF.